This TCR beta chain was sequenced during a study of CD8 T cells in Susac syndrome. Trimming left V 7 bases short and J 9 bases short, with 28 bases between. Germline V gene data show CDR1 as SNHLY and CDR2 as FYNNEI. CDR3 length equals 16 residues. It was with random hexamers that about 0.45 to 1 ug RNA was reverse transcribed. With immunoSEQ multiplex PCR, TCR beta CDR3 was amplified across 54 Vbeta and 13 Jbeta. TCRdb reanalysed the immunoSEQ multiplex PCR reads using MiXCR and keeps one entry per CDR3 protein. Of some 200,000 distinct CDR3 sequences in the sample, around 95% are singletons; the top ten hold approximately 0.16%.

This chain connects TRBV2 to TRBJ2-7, with a tentative D call TRBD2 (5 bases). The receptor was isolated from a human donor with Susac syndrome. Sequenced input: CD8+ T cells from PBMCs. Here the CDR3 DNA reads TGTGCCAGCATCGAGCGGCTACCCCTGCGGGCTCCGTCGCAGTACTTC. It yields the protein CASIERLPLRAPSQYF.